Sequencing of this TCR beta chain was carried out in a study of T cells in narcolepsy. Points from the study as a whole: Healthy controls reportedly lacked the autoreactive clonotypes serially found in patients' blood. Autoreactive clone sequences were missing from some blood memory CD4+ repertoires. Comparing one patient's CSF and blood CD4+ clonotypes highlighted HCRT- and TRIB2-specific autoreactive clonotypes.

After removal of 4 bases from V and 4 bases from J, the junction contained 10 bases not matched to a gene. The CDR3 runs to 17 residues. CDR1 MDHEN and CDR2 SYDVKM come from the germline V gene. The method was immunoSEQ multiplex PCR; TCRdb's version includes in-frame clones alone and lacks a portion of them. The data hold 25,000 to 30,000 clones, with around 87% observed a single time. Concerning this clone itself: The antigen is not known.

This receptor was taken from a human donor in good health. Sequencing used memory (CD45RA-) CD4+ T cells from blood. This sequence joins TRBV28 and TRBJ2-3, with 11 bases matching TRBD2. CDR3 DNA: TGTGCCAGCAGTTCCCTACTAGCGGGGGTGCGGTCAGATACGCAGTATTTT. As protein: CASSSLLAGVRSDTQYF.